Listed below are T cell receptor beta chains from one sample, sequenced in a study of cytomegalovirus exposure and HLA in healthy donors. The data were produced by immunoSEQ multiplex PCR, yet TCRdb's version contains in-frame clones alone and is incomplete. The profile shows roughly 120,000 clones, about 8.5% of them singletons. The sequencing input was PBMCs. These receptors originate from a man aged 35-49 years in good health and CMV-seronegative. CDR3s include the opening cysteine and the closing phenylalanine or tryptophan. The D gene is left open where the match is weak. Expanded clones are given a class, and other clones once, few, many or no size at all.

size	J	D	V	DNA	CDR3
.	TRBJ1-6	.	TRBV4-3	TGCGCCAGCAGCCAAGAAGACCCGGGAAGCTCCTATAATTCACCCCTCCACTTT	CASSQEDPGSSYNSPLHF
.	TRBJ1-5	.	TRBV7-9	TGTGCCAGTGGTATGGGGGGGCGCGGGAGCAATCAGCCCCAGCATTTT	CASGMGGRGSNQPQHF
few	TRBJ1-5	.	TRBV2	TGTGCCAGCGGACCACAGGGTAGCAATCAGCCCCAGCATTTT	CASGPQGSNQPQHF
.	TRBJ1-6	.	TRBV9	TGTGCCAGCAGCACTGGACAGAGTAATTCACCCCTCCACTTT	CASSTGQSNSPLHF
.	TRBJ1-2	TRBD1	TRBV6-6	TGTGCCAGCTCCCCTGGACAGGGGGCTAACTATGGCTACACCTTC	CASSPGQGANYGYTF
few	TRBJ2-7	TRBD1	TRBV6-1	TGTGCCAGCAGTACCAGACAGGGGGCCTACGAGCAGTACTTC	CASSTRQGAYEQYF
few	TRBJ2-1	.	TRBV11-1	TGTGCCAGCAGCCTTAGGGGCCAACTAAACTACAATGAGCAGTTCTTC	CASSLRGQLNYNEQFF
.	TRBJ1-2	TRBD1	TRBV7-3	TGTGCCAGCAGGTCCGGGACAGTAACCTATGGCTACACCTTC	CASRSGTVTYGYTF
.	TRBJ2-2	.	TRBV11-3	TGTGCCAGCAGCCAGACAGGCACCGGGGAGCTGTTTTTT	CASSQTGTGELFF
.	TRBJ2-7	.	TRBV2	TGTGCCAGCAGTGAAGGGAGACTGGACGAGCAGTACTTC	CASSEGRLDEQYF
once	TRBJ2-7	TRBD2	TRBV5-8	TGTGCCAGCAGCCCAAGGTCTCGCGGGGGGGGCTACGAGCAGTACTTC	CASSPRSRGGGYEQYF
.	TRBJ1-6	TRBD1	TRBV9	TGTGCCAGCAGCCTAACAGGGGTGGGGAATTCACCCCTCCACTTT	CASSLTGVGNSPLHF
.	TRBJ1-1	.	TRBV19	TGTGCCAGTAGTATGGAGGACGGGGATTCCGGGGCTTTCTTT	CASSMEDGDSGAFF
few	TRBJ2-3	.	TRBV7-9	TGTGCCAGCAGCTCAAGGTGGGGGACAACAGATACGCAGTATTTT	CASSSRWGTTDTQYF
.	TRBJ1-1	.	TRBV11-3	TGTGCCAGCAGCTCCGGAGGAACGAAGAACACTGAAGCTTTCTTT	CASSSGGTKNTEAFF
.	TRBJ2-3	.	TRBV20-1	TGCAGCGTAGCAGATACGCAGTATTTT	CSVADTQYF
.	TRBJ2-5	TRBD1	TRBV4-1	TGCGCCAGCAGCCAAGGGGGACAGGGAGAGACCCAGTACTTC	CASSQGGQGETQYF
.	TRBJ2-2	.	TRBV5-6	TGTGCCAGCAGCTTGGGGGAGCTGACTAACGGGGAGCTGTTTTTT	CASSLGELTNGELFF
few	TRBJ1-2	TRBD1	TRBV7-8	TGTGCCAGCAGCCTGGACAGGGCCGGGGTCTATGGCTACACCTTC	CASSLDRAGVYGYTF
.	TRBJ1-2	.	TRBV30	TGTGCCTGGAGTAGCAAAGGGGAAGTATGGGGCTACACCTTC	CAWSSKGEVWGYTF
.	TRBJ1-1	TRBD1	TRBV7-9	TGTGCCAGCAGCTGGGACAGGGGACCCACTGAAGCTTTCTTT	CASSWDRGPTEAFF
.	TRBJ2-3	.	TRBV20-1	TGCAGTGCCAGGTCAGATACGCAGTATTTT	CSARSDTQYF
few	TRBJ2-3	.	TRBV9	TGTGCCAGCAGCCCCGGGGTGGCGGGGGCCACAGATACGCAGTATTTT	CASSPGVAGATDTQYF
few	TRBJ2-7	.	TRBV6-6	TGTGCCAGCACCCAGTTACCGTCGGGGTACTACGAGCAGTACTTC	CASTQLPSGYYEQYF
few	TRBJ1-6	TRBD1	TRBV9	TGTGCCAGCAGCTCAGGGACAGAAAATTCACCCCTCCACTTT	CASSSGTENSPLHF
.	TRBJ2-5	.	TRBV6-6	TGTGCCAGCAGTCGCAGGGGCGGAGAGACCCAGTACTTC	CASSRRGGETQYF
medium-sized	TRBJ2-7	TRBD2	TRBV6-1	TGTGCCAGCAGTGAACGAACTAGCGGGGGGTACGAGCAGTACTTC	CASSERTSGGYEQYF
.	TRBJ1-6	.	TRBV6-5	TGTGCCAGCAGCAGTCCCGGGACTGGGGTTTCACCCCTCCACTTT	CASSSPGTGVSPLHF
.	TRBJ1-4	.	TRBV5-1	TGCGCCAGCAGTTGGGACATCGCAAATAATGAAAAACTGTTTTTT	CASSWDIANNEKLFF
few	TRBJ1-5	.	TRBV11-3	TGTGCCAGCAGCTTAGATCGGTCAGGGAATGGTAGCAATCAGCCCCAGCATTTT	CASSLDRSGNGSNQPQHF
.	TRBJ2-2	.	TRBV30	TGTGCCTGGAGTGTGGCTTACGGGGTGAACACCGGGGAGCTGTTTTTT	CAWSVAYGVNTGELFF
few	TRBJ2-7	.	TRBV6-1	TGTGCCAGCAGCCAAACAGTCGCCGAGCAGTACTTC	CASSQTVAEQYF
few	TRBJ2-5	.	TRBV21-1	.	CASSKFARGAEETQYF
once	TRBJ1-2	TRBD1	TRBV14	TGTGCCAGCAGCCTGTCACAGGGGGCGGCCACCTTC	CASSLSQGAATF
.	TRBJ2-2	.	TRBV6-5	TGTGCCAGCAGTTACTCTCAGGGGAACACCGGGGAGCTGTTTTTT	CASSYSQGNTGELFF
.	TRBJ1-5	.	TRBV30	TGTGCCTGGAGTCCCCAGGGGAATCAGCCCCAGCATTTT	CAWSPQGNQPQHF
few	TRBJ2-1	.	TRBV9	TGTGCCAGCAGCGCCTTTGACAATGAGCAGTTCTTC	CASSAFDNEQFF
few	TRBJ2-5	.	TRBV5-1	TGCGCCAGCAGCTTGGAACGGGGTGTGGAGACCCAGTACTTC	CASSLERGVETQYF
.	TRBJ1-2	TRBD1	TRBV2	TGTGCCAGCAACCAGGGGGCAGTGGTTGGCTACACCTTC	CASNQGAVVGYTF
few	TRBJ2-1	TRBD2	TRBV9	TGTGCCAGCAGCCTAACTAGCGGGGCTCCCAATGAGCAGTTCTTC	CASSLTSGAPNEQFF
.	TRBJ2-5	.	TRBV7-3	TGTGCCAGCAGTTCACAACAGGGTTTTTCAGAGACCCAGTACTTC	CASSSQQGFSETQYF
few	TRBJ1-1	.	TRBV11-2	TGTGCCAGCAGCTTAGTCCTTGCCCTCAAACAGGAAAACACTGAAGCTTTCTTT	CASSLVLALKQENTEAFF
.	TRBJ1-2	.	TRBV28	TGTGCCAGCAGTCCCCCAGGCCCTGAGAGCTACACCTTC	CASSPPGPESYTF
few	TRBJ1-5	.	TRBV27	TGTGCCAGCAGTTTAGCAGGCGGCAATCAGCCCCAGCATTTT	CASSLAGGNQPQHF
.	TRBJ1-2	.	TRBV12-5	TGTGCTAGTGGTTTGGGCCAGGGGTATGGCTACACCTTC	CASGLGQGYGYTF
few	TRBJ1-3	.	TRBV7-9	TGTGCCAGCAGCTTAATCCTAAGGACAGCCTCTTTGAACACCATATATTTT	CASSLILRTASLNTIYF
few	TRBJ1-5	TRBD1	TRBV7-9	TGTGCCAGCAGCCCACTCGGACAGGGCGACAATCAGCCCCAGCATTTT	CASSPLGQGDNQPQHF
.	TRBJ1-5	.	TRBV19	TGTGCCAGTAGTACCGGAAGGGGCAGGCAGCCCCAGCATTTT	CASSTGRGRQPQHF
few	TRBJ2-7	TRBD2	TRBV19	TGTGCCAGTAGTATGGGAGGGTTGAGCAACGAGCAGTACTTC	CASSMGGLSNEQYF
few	TRBJ2-5	.	TRBV6-6	TGTGCCAGCAGTTACTCCACGGGGGAACAAGAGACCCAGTACTTC	CASSYSTGEQETQYF
few	TRBJ1-5	.	TRBV28	TGTGCCAGCAGTTTTTTCTCGGGCAATCAGCCCCAGCATTTT	CASSFFSGNQPQHF
.	TRBJ2-3	.	TRBV6-1	TGTGCCAGCACGCCGCGGAGCCCGGGAACAGATACGCAGTATTTT	CASTPRSPGTDTQYF